Listed here are 3 T cell receptor beta chains from one sample, sequenced in a study of early T cells in non-severe SARS-CoV-2 infection. Each CDR3 protein is one row after TCRdb ran MiXCR on the 5' RACE reads. The sample includes under 80,000 distinct CDR3 sequences, roughly 13% of them seen just once. Sequenced sample: whole blood. Receptor source: an adult who was a healthcare worker with PCR-confirmed SARS-CoV-2 infection or an uninfected control (not recorded which).

This clonotype was detected many times. This chain uses TRBV2 with TRBJ2-7; 16 nucleotides agree with TRBD2. J gave up 3 bases and V 8 bases, and 13 bases lay outside the gene matches. The germline CDR1 and CDR2 sequences are SNHLY and FYNNEI. The CDR3 totals 18 residues. The CDR3 DNA is TGTGCCAGCGGAGTTGCCGGGACTAGCGGGGGGGAGCTCTACGAGCAGTACTTC. This encodes CASGVAGTSGGELYEQYF.

This clonotype was counted ten times or more. The chain carries TRBV5-4 and TRBJ2-3; TRBD2 agrees at 8 bases. The germline CDR1 and CDR2 sequences are SGHNT and YYREEE (reference sequence). Trimming at V came to 4 bases and at J to 6 bases, leaving 7 bases not matched to a gene. The CDR3 loop spans 14 amino acids. CDR3 sequence: CASSTGTSDDTQYF. As DNA, the CDR3 is TGTGCCAGCAGCACCGGGACTAGTGATGATACGCAGTATTTT.

Turning to this clonotype: This may arise from a read error, as a much more abundant clone is one base away. The rearrangement uses TRBV30 and TRBJ2-2; 7 nucleotides match TRBD2. This CDR3 has 15 residues. Per the germline V gene, CDR1 is GTSNPN and CDR2 is SVGIG (reference sequence). CDR3 nucleotides: TGTGCCCGGAGTGTCTCAGCGGGGCATACCGGGGAGCTGTTTTTT. This translates into CARSVSAGHTGELFF. Filled out from reference TRBV30 and TRBJ2-2, the complete variable domain reads SQTIHQWPATLVQPVGSPLSLECTVEGTSNPNLYWYRQAAGRGLQLLFYSVGIGQISSEVPQNLSASRPQDRQFILSSKKLLLSDSGFYLCARSVSAGHTGELFFGEGSRLTVL.